The 9 T cell receptor beta chains presented below share a single source sample, sequenced in a study of cytomegalovirus exposure and HLA in healthy donors (dated by TCRdb to 2015 to 2018). The method behind the library was the immunoSEQ multiplex PCR assay. The multiplex PCR relied on a mix of 60 forward primers for TCR Vbeta segments and 13 reverse primers for TCR Jbeta segments. Imported from immuneACCESS, the table was reduced by TCRdb to in-frame sequences with V and J called. These copies leave out some clones; in studies compared against another copy, an unresolved V gene accounts for under half, and the cause of the remainder is not known. This sample is represented by fewer than 200,000 clones; about four fifths of them were singletons. Jointly, the top ten make up roughly an eighth of the sample. The specimen was PBMCs. The receptors stem from a woman between 50 and 59 years old in good health and CMV-seronegative.

This CDR3 is CASSKSGSADTQYF. In nucleotides, the CDR3 is TGTGCCAGCAGTAAAAGCGGGAGCGCGGATACGCAGTATTTT. The chain combines TRBV6-6 with TRBJ2-3; 8 bases are a match to TRBD2. The CDR3 consists of 14 residues. The junction had 7 bases not matched to a gene; V was cut back by 5 bases and J by 6 bases. CDR1 and CDR2 from the germline V gene are MNHNY and SVGAGI (reference sequence).

Details on this clone: The same CDR3 is also encoded by other DNA sequences in this sample. This chain uses TRBV5-1 with TRBJ2-5; 10 positions match TRBD2. V trimming: 0 bases; J trimming: 4 bases; junction bases outside the gene matches: 3. The CDR3 loop spans 15 amino acids. Germline CDR1 reads SGHRS; CDR2 reads YFSETQ. CDR3: CASSLALAGGETQYF. DNA for the CDR3: TGCGCCAGCAGCTTGGCCTTAGCGGGAGGAGAGACCCAGTACTTC.

This sequence joins TRBV6-4 and TRBJ2-1; TRBD1 matches 8 bases. V was pared by 4 bases and J by 4 bases, with 6 bases of the junction left unmatched. The germline gives CDR1 MRHNA, CDR2 SNTAGT. The CDR3 runs 15 residues. In DNA form, the CDR3 reads TGTGCCAGCAGTGCTACGGGACAGGATTACAATGAGCAGTTCTTC. It specifies CASSATGQDYNEQFF.

This clone is a singleton in its sample. The V and J genes are TRBV5-5 and TRBJ2-7; D uncertain. Looked up from germline, CDR1 is SGHKS and CDR2 is YYEKEE (reference sequence). CDR3 length: 14 amino acids. The germline V and J ends were trimmed by 1 base and 0 bases, with 8 bases remaining between them. The DNA for the CDR3 is TGTGCCAGCAGCTTGTCCGTGAGCTCCTACGAGCAGTACTTC. Residues: CASSLSVSSYEQYF. Full variable domain (remainder filled in from reference TRBV5-5 and TRBJ2-7): DAGVTQSPTHLIKTRGQQVTLRCSPISGHKSVSWYQQVLGQGPQFIFQYYEKEERGRGNFPDRFSARQFPNYSSELNVNALLLGDSALYLCASSLSVSSYEQYFGPGTRLTVT.

This chain links TRBV2 with TRBJ2-5, with 13 bases matching TRBD2. CDR3 length: 18 residues. V gave up 6 bases and J gave up 5 bases; unmatched junction bases: 15. Germline CDR1 SNHLY, CDR2 FYNNEI. The CDR3 loop reads CASRVGLAGEVSAETQYF. In DNA form, the CDR3 reads TGTGCCAGCAGGGTAGGACTAGCGGGAGAAGTATCAGCCGAGACCCAGTACTTC.

The genes are TRBV6-1 and TRBJ2-5, with D possibly being TRBD1 (6 bases). The end of the DNA is better explained by TRBJ2-7, so the J call may be wrong. The CDR3 loop spans 14 amino acids. CDR1 and CDR2 from the germline V gene are MNHNS and SASEGT. For the CDR3, the DNA is TGTGCCAGCAGGCCGGGACACGAAACCTACGAGCAGTACTTC. Translated, it gives CASRPGHETYEQYF.

V is TRBV19 and J is TRBJ2-5, with 7 bases lining up with TRBD1. This CDR3 comprises 15 residues. Looked up from germline, CDR1 is LNHDA and CDR2 is SQIVND (reference sequence). V lost 5 bases to trimming and J lost 5 bases; unmatched junction nucleotides: 11. The CDR3 spells CASSDGQVPWETQYF. The CDR3 DNA reads as TGTGCCAGTAGTGACGGACAGGTGCCCTGGGAGACCCAGTACTTC.

The chain uses TRBV13 and TRBJ1-3; 7 nucleotides agree with TRBD1. Germline V CDR1 and CDR2: PRHDT, FYEKMQ (reference sequence). This CDR3 contains 15 residues. The junction had 2 bases not matched to a gene; V was cut back by 2 bases and J by 1 base. Here the CDR3 DNA reads TGTGCCAGCAGCTTAAACAGGGGTTCTGGAAACACCATATATTTT. Its translation: CASSLNRGSGNTIYF.

J is TRBJ1-1 and V is TRBV19; D ambiguous. Germline lookup yields CDR1 LNHDA and CDR2 SQIVND (reference sequence). Trimming took 3 bases from V and 8 from J, leaving 7 bases between them. The CDR3 is 11 amino acids. In nucleotides, the CDR3 is TGTGCCAGTAGTATCGGGAGGGAAGCTTTCTTT. It yields the protein CASSIGREAFF.